These 25 T cell receptor beta chains share one sample of origin, sequenced in a study of Graves' ophthalmopathy and Graves' hyperthyroidism. The authors amplified TCR beta CDR3 regions from RNA transcripts. Second-round multiplex PCR came after a first-round RT-PCR that employed HTBI primers. TCRdb used MiXCR to reprocess the multiplex PCR reads, holding one entry per CDR3 protein. Among about 700,000 distinct CDR3 sequences listed, roughly 40% were seen once. Sequenced sample: peripheral blood. These receptors all stem from an adult man with Graves' ophthalmopathy.

In its sample, this clonotype was seen many times. This sequence joins TRBV29-1 and TRBJ2-7; D gene ambiguous. This CDR3 has 11 amino acids. Trimming stripped 0 bases from V and 11 bases from J, with 11 bases between. In germline, CDR1 is SQVTM, CDR2 ANQGSEA. The CDR3 nucleotides are TGCAGCGTTGAAGATTACGGAAGGGAGTACTTC. As protein: CSVEDYGREYF.

The chain combines TRBV7-3 with TRBJ2-7, with 13 bases that match TRBD2. CDR3 size: 19 residues. Trimming took 0 bases from V and 5 from J; bases not matched to a gene: 13. CDR1 and CDR2 from the germline V gene are SGHTA and FQGTGA. CDR3 DNA sequence: TGTGCCAGCAGCTTAACCAAGGGGACGGTGACTAGCGGGAGGCACGAGCAGTACTTC. The encoded protein is CASSLTKGTVTSGRHEQYF. The full variable domain, in which reference TRBV7-3 and TRBJ2-7 provide the parts outside the CDR3, is GAGVSQTPSNKVTEKGKYVELRCDPISGHTALYWYRQSLGQGPEFLIYFQGTGAADDSGLPNDRFFAVRPEGSVSTLKIQRTERGDSAVYLCASSLTKGTVTSGRHEQYFGPGTRLTVT.

The chain combines TRBV6-5 with TRBJ1-2; 7 nucleotides align to TRBD1. CDR1 is MNHEY, CDR2 SVGAGI, per germline. J gave up 8 bases and V 5 bases, and 14 bases lay outside the gene matches. CDR3 size: 15 residues. DNA of the CDR3: TGTGCCAGCAGTATAGGGACAGCCTCAAACGAGGGCTACACCTTC. Protein sequence: CASSIGTASNEGYTF.

The genes are TRBV9 and TRBJ1-3; no firm D call. V was clipped by 2 bases and J by 0 bases, with 12 bases between them. Per germline, CDR1 SGDLS and CDR2 YYNGEE. The CDR3 contains 16 residues. For the CDR3, the DNA is TGTGCCAGCAGCGTTGGCAGCACCCTCTCTGGAAACACCATATATTTT. Its translation: CASSVGSTLSGNTIYF. The full variable domain, completed using reference TRBV9 and TRBJ1-3, is DSGVTQTPKHLITATGQRVTLRCSPRSGDLSVYWYQQSLDQGLQFLIQYYNGEERAKGNILERFSAQQFPDLHSELNLSSLELGDSALYFCASSVGSTLSGNTIYFGEGSWLTVV.

The sample holds many counts of this clonotype. The genes are TRBV20-1 and TRBJ1-5; D is ambiguous. Germline loops: CDR1 DFQATT, CDR2 SNEGSKA (reference sequence). This CDR3 has 16 amino acids. Trimming stripped 6 bases from V and 5 bases from J, with 23 bases between. The CDR3 DNA is TGCAGTGCCATGAGTTGGAGGGTAAGAGGCGATCAGCCCCAGCATTTT. Translated: CSAMSWRVRGDQPQHF.

The chain employs TRBV7-9 and TRBJ2-2, with D unresolved. The CDR3 contains 16 residues. Germline CDR1 SEHNR, CDR2 FQNEAQ (reference sequence). Trimming stripped 6 bases from V and 1 base from J, with 15 bases between. CDR3 DNA sequence: TGTGCCAGCAGTTTATGGGCACAGAAGAACACCGGGGAGCTGTTTTTT. This codes for CASSLWAQKNTGELFF.

This clonotype has ten or more counts. The chain links TRBV20-1 to TRBJ1-2; unclear D gene. This CDR3 is 15 amino acids long. From germline, CDR1 is DFQATT and CDR2 SNEGSKA (reference sequence). Trimming pared 3 bases from V and 4 bases from J, leaving 18 bases between. The CDR3 DNA follows: TGCAGTGCTAGTCCTTTGACGGCGCTCCGCTATGGCTACACCTTC. The encoded protein is CSASPLTALRYGYTF.

This clonotype has a count of ten or more. V gene TRBV2 combines with J gene TRBJ2-6, with unresolved D. The CDR3 covers 14 residues. Germline CDR1 reads SNHLY; CDR2 reads FYNNEI. Trimming cost V 7 bases and J 5 bases, with 12 bases left between them. The CDR3 DNA reads TGTGCCAGCACCGCAGCTAGTTGGGCCAACGTCCTGACTTTC. It is translated as CASTAASWANVLTF.

V is TRBV12-3 or TRBV12-4 and J is TRBJ1-3; D remains ambiguous. The CDR3 totals 13 residues. Trimming cost V 6 bases and J 3 bases, with 9 bases left between them. As DNA, the CDR3 is TGTGCCAGCAGCCAGCAGGATGGAAACACCATATATTTT. This sequence encodes CASSQQDGNTIYF.

This clonotype turned up a few times. V and J are TRBV25-1 and TRBJ2-2; D possibly corresponds to TRBD2 (7 bases). This CDR3 comprises 15 residues. V was pared by 2 bases and J by 5 bases, with 12 bases between. Germline loops: CDR1 MGHDK, CDR2 SYGVNS. CDR3 sequence reads: CASSETGRATGELFF. Here the CDR3 DNA reads TGTGCCAGCAGTGAAACAGGGAGGGCAACCGGGGAGCTGTTTTTT. Drawing the rest from reference TRBV25-1 and TRBJ2-2, the complete variable domain is EADIYQTPRYLVIGTGKKITLECSQTMGHDKMYWYQQDPGMELHLIHYSYGVNSTEKGDLSSESTVSRIRTEHFPLTLESARPSHTSQYLCASSETGRATGELFFGEGSRLTVL.

This clonotype was observed many times. The chain is built from TRBV24-1 and TRBJ2-2, with D hard to call. CDR1 is KGHDR and CDR2 is SFDVKD in the germline V gene. CDR3 size: 14 residues. V gave up 2 bases and J gave up 8 bases, with 11 bases separating them. CDR3 bases: TGTGCCACCAGTGATTCGAACCTAATGGGGGAGCTGTTTTTT. Translation: CATSDSNLMGELFF.

This clonotype has only a few counts. V usage is TRBV19 and J usage is TRBJ1-1, with D unclear. V lost 3 bases to trimming and J lost 1 base, with 9 bases between them. CDR3 length: 14 residues. The germline CDR1 and CDR2 sequences are LNHDA and SQIVND (reference sequence). CDR3 in DNA: TGTGCCAGTAGTATCTCTTCCTCGAACACTGAAGCTTTCTTT. Protein sequence: CASSISSSNTEAFF.

J is TRBJ1-2 and V is TRBV15, with D maybe TRBD1 (5 bases). This CDR3 region has 14 residues. Germline V gene lookup returns CDR1 LNHNV and CDR2 YYDKDF (reference sequence). With 3 bases removed from V and 7 bases from J, the gap between germline ends came to 15 bases. The CDR3 here is CATSSFRDRAGYTF. CDR3 DNA: TGTGCCACCAGCAGCTTTCGAGACAGAGCTGGCTACACCTTC.

This chain connects TRBV15 to TRBJ2-7; the D gene is possibly TRBD1 (6 bases). V lost 5 bases to trimming and J lost 2 bases, with 19 bases between them. The CDR3 is 16 residues long. Germline V gene data show CDR1 as LNHNV and CDR2 as YYDKDF (reference sequence). The CDR3 is CATSLGPYRVTYEQYF. The DNA for the CDR3 is TGTGCCACCAGCTTAGGGCCGTACAGGGTAACCTACGAGCAGTACTTC.

A word on this clonotype: With a much larger clone just one base away, this may be a read error. The rearrangement joins TRBV2 to TRBJ1-4, with a tentative D call TRBD1 (5 bases). The CDR3 runs 17 residues. Germline V gene sequence: CDR1 SNHLY, CDR2 FYNNEI. The CDR3 sequence is CASSELQGTTTNEELFF. In nucleotides, the CDR3 is TGTGCCAGCAGTGAACTTCAGGGAACAACAACTAATGAAGAACTGTTTTTT.

This chain joins TRBV25-1 and TRBJ2-2, with 8 bases matching TRBD1. The CDR3 extends over 14 amino acids. CDR1 is MGHDK and CDR2 is SYGVNS in the germline V gene. After removal of 6 bases from V and 6 bases from J, the junction contained 6 bases not matched to a gene. CDR3 sequence: CASSQQGVAGELFF. In DNA form, the CDR3 reads TGTGCCAGCAGCCAACAGGGGGTCGCCGGGGAGCTGTTTTTT.

This clonotype was detected ten times or more. V and J are TRBV7-3 and TRBJ1-1; D is ambiguous. V dropped 2 bases and J dropped 8 bases, with 12 bases sitting between them. CDR1 is SGHTA, CDR2 FQGTGA, per germline. The CDR3 runs 13 residues. CDR3 nucleotides: TGTGCCAGCAGCTTAGACCGGCAGTCGGAAGCTTTCTTT. The encoded protein is CASSLDRQSEAFF. Full variable domain (rest looked up from reference TRBV7-3 and TRBJ1-1): GAGVSQTPSNKVTEKGKYVELRCDPISGHTALYWYRQSLGQGPEFLIYFQGTGAADDSGLPNDRFFAVRPEGSVSTLKIQRTERGDSAVYLCASSLDRQSEAFFGQGTRLTVV.

This clonotype was found a few times. The chain employs TRBV7-9 and TRBJ2-2, with 8 bases fitting TRBD2. CDR3 length equals 14 residues. The germline CDR1 and CDR2 sequences are SEHNR and FQNEAQ (reference sequence). J gave up 6 bases and V 6 bases, and 6 bases lay outside the gene matches. In nucleotides, the CDR3 is TGTGCCAGCAGTTTTGCGGGGGGCGCCGGGGAGCTGTTTTTT. The encoded protein is CASSFAGGAGELFF.

J is TRBJ2-7 and V is TRBV10-3; D is possibly TRBD1 (6 bases). The CDR3 is 14 amino acids. Trimming shortened V by 3 bases and J by 0 bases, and 9 bases separated the two germline ends. Germline CDR1 and CDR2: ENHRY and SYGVKD. This CDR3 reads CAISDPGHSYEQYF. DNA for the CDR3: TGTGCCATCAGTGACCCGGGACACTCCTACGAGCAGTACTTC.

V and J are TRBV20-1 and TRBJ1-1, with D possibly matching TRBD1 (6 bases). With 4 bases removed from V and 0 bases from J, the gap between germline ends came to 9 bases. The CDR3 has 13 residues. The V gene's germline CDR1 is DFQATT and CDR2 SNEGSKA (reference sequence). The CDR3 spells CSAIQGVNTEAFF. In nucleotides, the CDR3 is TGCAGTGCTATACAGGGTGTGAACACTGAAGCTTTCTTT.

J is TRBJ1-2 and V is TRBV6-1; unclear D gene. Germline CDR1 reads MNHNS; CDR2 reads SASEGT. The CDR3 is made up of 15 amino acids. The V end was cut by 6 bases, the J end by 2 bases, with 16 bases between. This CDR3 reads CASRRGPPLNYGYTF. Written as DNA, the CDR3 is TGTGCCAGCAGACGAGGACCACCCCTCAACTATGGCTACACCTTC.

Comment on this clonotype: Possible read error: a much larger clone is one base away. The CDR3 ends on some other residue instead of the conserved phenylalanine or tryptophan, so this is likely a read error. This chain connects TRBV9 to TRBJ1-2, with unresolved D. The germline V gene has CDR1 SGDLS and CDR2 YYNGEE. This CDR3 has 15 residues. V was shortened by 4 bases and J by 1 base, with 14 bases between the two germline ends. CDR3 region: CASSLFFERNYGYTS. The DNA for the CDR3 is TGTGCCAGCAGCTTATTTTTCGAGCGTAACTATGGCTACACCTCC.

With respect to this clonotype: Germline and junction disagree at one end, which may indicate a read error. The chain joins TRBV10-2 to TRBJ1-6; unclear D gene. The CDR3 has 16 residues. CDR1 and CDR2 from the germline V gene are WSHSY and SAAADI. The CDR3, as DNA: TGCGCCAGCAGTGAGTCAGGGCAGCACTATAGTTCACCCCTCCACTTT. Translating gives CASSESGQHYSSPLHF.

The chain joins TRBV6-6 to TRBJ1-3; tentatively, D is TRBD1 (6 bases). The V end lost 7 bases, the J end lost 6 bases, and 19 bases lay between the germline ends. Germline assignment: CDR1 MNHNY and CDR2 SVGAGI (reference sequence). The CDR3 runs to 15 residues. The CDR3 sequence is CASTWGGQYENTIYF. CDR3 DNA sequence: TGTGCCAGCACCTGGGGGGGGCAATATGAAAACACCATATATTTT.

The chain links TRBV14 to TRBJ1-2, with D unclear. The CDR3 length is 15 residues. Trimming pared 0 bases from V and 4 bases from J, leaving 12 bases between. Germline V lookup: CDR1 SGHDN, CDR2 FVKESK. The chain's CDR3 is CASSQDSLWRYGYTF. The DNA for the CDR3 is TGTGCCAGCAGCCAAGATAGCCTCTGGCGCTATGGCTACACCTTC.